This TCR beta chain appears in the sequencing data of a study of blood T cell repertoires in COVID-19. Study information: Samples of COVID-19 (acute and convalescent) were obtained from the United States, Italy and Spain.

The CDR3 loop spans 15 amino acids. Germline assignment: CDR1 SEHNR and CDR2 FQNEAQ (reference sequence). V was pared by 0 bases and J by 2 bases, with 8 bases between. In the original workflow: Estimation of nucleated cell counts relied on the amplification of reference gene primers. The protocol was immunoSEQ multiplex PCR, while the TCRdb copy is restricted to in-frame clones and leaves out a portion. V and J calls and clone size come straight from that table; D and trimming were deduced from the DNA. The table lists approximately 250,000 clones, around 89% of them singletons. The participants were between about 18 and 90 years old and came from under 25 US areas. Cohorts were determined from participant-reported clinical history.

Sequencing used PBMCs or T cells enriched from blood (not recorded which). This rearrangement joins TRBV7-9 to TRBJ1-5; TRBD1 is a possible D gene (6 bases). This clonotype was sampled from a woman aged 40-49 years with acute COVID-19. The CDR3 is CASSLAEGGNQPQHF. The CDR3 DNA reads as TGTGCCAGCAGCTTAGCCGAGGGGGGCAATCAGCCCCAGCATTTT.